A single sample gave rise to the 20 T cell receptor beta chains below, sequenced in a study of CD8 T cells in ankylosing spondylitis. TCRdb used MiXCR to reprocess the 5' RACE reads, holding one entry per CDR3 protein. Of almost 400,000 distinct CDR3 sequences in the sample, around 22% are singletons; the top ten hold roughly a sixth. No antigen has been identified for these receptors. Study-level findings and limits: A TCR beta motif of under ten highly homologous variants seemed to mark ankylosing spondylitis blood.

The specimen was blood, either unsorted or a sorted T cell fraction (not recorded which). The receptors were gathered from a male donor with ankylosing spondylitis.

V gene TRBV7-2 combines with J gene TRBJ1-1; D is unresolved. The CDR3 is 13 amino acids. V dropped 6 bases and J dropped 4 bases, with 12 bases sitting between them. Germline assignment: CDR1 SGHTA and CDR2 FQGNSA. The CDR3 is CASSSTLATEAFF. The CDR3 region has the DNA TGTGCCAGCAGTTCGACCCTGGCCACTGAAGCTTTCTTT.

In this sample, this clonotype turned up a few times. This rearrangement joins TRBV4-3 to TRBJ2-7; TRBD2 might be the D (6 bases). The CDR3 contains 18 residues. Germline CDR1 LGHNA, CDR2 YSLEER. Trimming took 3 bases from V and 2 from J, leaving 23 bases between them. This CDR3 reads CASSQFPSGSAQPYEQYF. CDR3 nucleotide sequence: TGCGCCAGCAGCCAGTTTCCGAGCGGGTCCGCCCAGCCCTACGAGCAGTACTTC.

This clonotype appeared a few times. J is TRBJ2-3 and V is TRBV25-1; no definite D call. Germline assignment: CDR1 MGHDK and CDR2 SYGVNS. There are 13 residues in the CDR3. V shed 4 bases and J shed 6 bases, with 11 bases lying between them. In nucleotides, the CDR3 is TGTGCCAGCAGTGGAGACTCAGACGATACGCAGTATTTT. Translation: CASSGDSDDTQYF.

This clonotype occurred many times. The CDR3 loop reads CASSEEREQYF. The CDR3 nucleotides are TGTGCCAGCAGTGAGGAACGCGAGCAGTACTTC. The rearrangement joins TRBV25-1 to TRBJ2-7; D is ambiguous. V lost 3 bases, J lost 6 bases, and 6 bases lay in between. Germline CDR1 reads MGHDK; CDR2 reads SYGVNS. The CDR3 is 11 amino acids.

The chain links TRBV10-3 to TRBJ2-7; D may match TRBD1 or TRBD2 (6 bases each). From germline, CDR1 is ENHRY and CDR2 SYGVKD. This CDR3 comprises 15 residues. V was trimmed by 4 bases and J by 6 bases, leaving 19 bases between them. The DNA of the CDR3 is TGTGCCATCAGTGGAGGCCCCGGGGGCTTCGGCGAGCAGTACTTC. It encodes CAISGGPGGFGEQYF.

This clonotype was recorded a few times. The chain is built from TRBV3-1 and TRBJ1-2; the D gene is possibly TRBD1 (6 bases). Germline-derived CDR1 and CDR2 are LGHDT and YNNKEL (reference sequence). Trimming shortened V by 3 bases and J by 2 bases, and 7 bases separated the two germline ends. The CDR3 contains 13 residues. The CDR3 nucleotides are TGTGCCAGCAGCCATACAGGGAACTATGGCTACACCTTC. Protein: CASSHTGNYGYTF.

This chain uses TRBV30 with TRBJ2-1; D gene unclear. V shed 3 bases and J shed 7 bases, with 13 bases lying between them. Germline V gene lookup returns CDR1 GTSNPN and CDR2 SVGIG (reference sequence). The CDR3 totals 13 residues. The DNA for the CDR3 is TGTGCCTGGAGGAATGTAGGGCCGAATGAGCAGTTCTTC. It codes for CAWRNVGPNEQFF.

This clonotype has just a few counts. V and J are TRBV6-1 and TRBJ2-5; D possibly uses TRBD1 or TRBD2 (5 bases each). V gave up 6 bases and J gave up 4 bases, with 15 bases separating them. The CDR3 extends over 14 amino acids. Germline CDR1 reads MNHNS; CDR2 reads SASEGT. Here the CDR3 DNA reads TGTGCCAGCAGCACTGGGGGTCCGGGAGAGACCCAGTACTTC. This encodes CASSTGGPGETQYF.

This chain links TRBV15 with TRBJ1-5; D gene uncertain. This CDR3 spans 15 amino acids. Germline lookup yields CDR1 LNHNV and CDR2 YYDKDF (reference sequence). V lost 6 bases to trimming and J lost 3 bases, with 15 bases between them. The CDR3 DNA reads as TGTGCCACCAGTCTGGCCCTAGGTAACAATCAGCCCCAGCATTTT. The encoded protein is CATSLALGNNQPQHF. The variable domain in full, with the rest retrieved from reference TRBV15 and TRBJ1-5, is DAMVIQNPRYQVTQFGKPVTLSCSQTLNHNVMYWYQQKSSQAPKLLFHYYDKDFNNEADTPDNFQSRRPNTSFCFLDIRSPGLGDTAMYLCATSLALGNNQPQHFGDGTRLSIL.

This clonotype was detected a few times. The genes are TRBV4-2 and TRBJ1-5, with 12 nucleotides matching TRBD1. Losses at the gene ends were 4 bases for V and 6 bases for J; bases not matched to a gene: 4. CDR1 LGHNA and CDR2 YNFKEQ come from the germline V gene. The CDR3 sequence is 15 residues long. CDR3 region: CASSLGTGGFQPQHF. The CDR3 DNA sequence: TGTGCCAGCAGCCTCGGGACAGGGGGCTTTCAGCCCCAGCATTTT.

The chain couples TRBV2 to TRBJ2-7, with D possibly matching TRBD2 (6 bases). The CDR3 spans 14 residues. Trimming took off 8 bases at V and 2 bases at J, with 16 bases between the two ends. The germline V gene encodes CDR1 SNHLY and CDR2 FYNNEI. This chain's CDR3 is CASGGARGPYEQYF. In DNA form, the CDR3 reads TGTGCCAGCGGAGGGGCACGGGGCCCCTACGAGCAGTACTTC.

The rearrangement joins TRBV29-1 to TRBJ1-2; possible D gene TRBD1, 5 bases. Trimming took off 4 bases at V and 0 bases at J, with 9 bases between the two ends. The CDR3 is 13 amino acids. CDR1 is SQVTM and CDR2 is ANQGSEA in the germline V gene. The CDR3 sequence is CSVAGGTNYGYTF. CDR3 in DNA: TGCAGCGTTGCTGGGGGGACTAACTATGGCTACACCTTC.

This clonotype was detected once. The J gene is TRBJ1-2, the V gene TRBV9; D is uncertain. V lost 1 base to trimming and J lost 8 bases, with 9 bases between them. Germline V gene sequence: CDR1 SGDLS, CDR2 YYNGEE. The CDR3 is 12 residues long. The CDR3 nucleotides are TGTGCCAGCAGCGTATCGGAGGGCGGCTACACCTTC. Encoded protein: CASSVSEGGYTF.

The genes are TRBV19 and TRBJ2-7; 8 nucleotides line up with TRBD1. CDR3 size: 15 residues. Germline CDR1 is LNHDA and CDR2 is SQIVND (reference sequence). Unmatched junction bases numbered 8, after V lost 4 bases and J lost 3 bases. The DNA for the CDR3 is TGTGCCAGTAGTAGAGGAGGACAGGGAAACTACGAGCAGTACTTC. It encodes CASSRGGQGNYEQYF.

The chain employs TRBV4-1 and TRBJ1-6; no firm D call. V gave up 0 bases and J gave up 12 bases, with 12 bases separating them. CDR1 MGHRA and CDR2 YSYEKL come from the germline V gene. The CDR3 is 14 amino acids. The CDR3 reads CASSQERAARPLHF. The DNA for the CDR3 is TGCGCCAGCAGCCAAGAAAGGGCAGCCAGACCCCTCCACTTT.

This clonotype showed up just a few times. The CDR3 protein is CASSFGRFSDTQYF. For the CDR3, the DNA is TGTGCCAGCAGTTTCGGGAGGTTCTCAGATACGCAGTATTTT. This sequence joins TRBV12-3 or TRBV12-4 and TRBJ2-3; 7 bases are a match to TRBD2. The V gene end was trimmed by 3 bases and the J gene end by 4 bases; junction bases not matched to a gene: 4. The CDR3 length is 14 residues.

This sequence joins TRBV20-1 and TRBJ2-1, with TRBD2 identical over 14 bases. Germline CDR1 is DFQATT and CDR2 is SNEGSKA (reference sequence). V trimming: 6 bases; J trimming: 8 bases; junction bases outside the gene matches: 6. The CDR3 is made up of 14 amino acids. CDR3 in amino acids: CSARLAGGYHEQFF. The CDR3 bases are TGCAGTGCAAGACTAGCGGGAGGGTACCATGAGCAGTTCTTC.

This sequence joins TRBV20-1 and TRBJ2-6, with D hard to call. CDR3 length: 13 residues. CDR1 is DFQATT, CDR2 SNEGSKA, per germline (reference sequence). Trimming cost V 4 bases and J 1 base, with 5 bases left between them. The CDR3 DNA is TGCAGTGCTAAAGAGTCTGGGGCCAACGTCCTGACTTTC. Translation gives CSAKESGANVLTF.

This clonotype was seen more than once but under ten times. CDR3 region: CASSRGRDYGYTF. As DNA, the CDR3 is TGTGCCAGCAGTAGGGGTAGAGACTATGGCTACACCTTC. The chain employs TRBV25-1 and TRBJ1-2; maybe TRBD1 (5 bases). CDR1 and CDR2 from the germline V gene are MGHDK and SYGVNS. The germline V and J ends were trimmed by 5 bases and 3 bases, with 10 bases remaining between them. CDR3 size: 13 residues.

The chain's CDR3 is CASSLDLPTYEQYF. The CDR3 DNA follows: TGTGCCAGCAGCTTAGATTTACCCACCTACGAGCAGTACTTC. The chain recombines TRBV11-3 with TRBJ2-7; D uncertain. Germline V CDR1 and CDR2: SGHNT, YENEEA. The length of the CDR3 is 14 residues. V was cut by 0 bases and J by 2 bases, with 8 bases left in between. Based on the CDR3 plus reference TRBV11-3 and TRBJ2-7, the full variable domain is EAGVVQSPRYKIIEKKQPVAFWCNPISGHNTLYWYLQNLGQGPELLIRYENEEAVDDSQLPKDRFSAERLKGVDSTLKIQPAELGDSAVYLCASSLDLPTYEQYFGPGTRLTVT.